Listed below are T cell receptor beta chains from one sample, sequenced in a study of spatial heterogeneity in lung cancer. TCRdb re-called the 5' RACE reads through MiXCR, storing one row per CDR3 protein. The sample lists about 7,600 distinct CDR3 sequences, about 11% occurring once. The sample in question was lung tumor tissue, obtained at surgery. These receptors were obtained from a female donor with early-stage non-small cell lung cancer. Both conserved end residues are part of each CDR3. Fields, in order: D gene, V gene, J gene, clone size, CDR3 protein, CDR3 DNA. D genes are given only for firm matches. For some rows the clone size is stated as once, few or many, or as a class when expanded; others skip it.

d_gene: -; v_gene: TRBV7-8; j_gene: TRBJ1-1; abundance: many; CDR3aa: CASSFGQMNTEAFF; CDR3nt: TGTGCCAGCAGCTTTGGACAGATGAACACTGAAGCTTTCTTT
d_gene: -; v_gene: TRBV5-6; j_gene: TRBJ1-2; abundance: many; CDR3aa: CASSFAGYGYGYTF; CDR3nt: TGTGCCAGCAGCTTTGCGGGCTACGGCTATGGCTACACCTTC
d_gene: TRBD1; v_gene: TRBV29-1; j_gene: TRBJ2-3; abundance: -; CDR3aa: CSAAPPGGPDTQYF; CDR3nt: TGCAGCGCCGCCCCCCCAGGGGGCCCAGATACGCAGTATTTT
d_gene: -; v_gene: TRBV12-3/TRBV12-4; j_gene: TRBJ2-3; abundance: -; CDR3aa: CASSIGGDTQYF; CDR3nt: TGTGCCAGCAGTATCGGGGGCGATACGCAGTATTTT
d_gene: -; v_gene: TRBV20-1; j_gene: TRBJ2-5; abundance: few; CDR3aa: CSARISETQYF; CDR3nt: TGCAGTGCTAGGATTTCGGAGACCCAGTACTTC
d_gene: -; v_gene: TRBV7-8; j_gene: TRBJ1-2; abundance: few; CDR3aa: CASSSSGTNGYTF; CDR3nt: TGTGCCAGCAGCTCATCCGGGACTAATGGCTACACCTTC
d_gene: TRBD1; v_gene: TRBV12-3/TRBV12-4; j_gene: TRBJ1-6; abundance: many; CDR3aa: CASSRDRDDSPLHF; CDR3nt: TGTGCCAGCAGTCGGGACAGGGATGATTCACCCCTCCACTTT
d_gene: TRBD1; v_gene: TRBV6-1; j_gene: TRBJ2-5; abundance: few; CDR3aa: CASSVTGTGVETQYF; CDR3nt: TGTGCCAGCAGTGTAACCGGGACAGGGGTAGAGACCCAGTACTTC
d_gene: TRBD2; v_gene: TRBV29-1; j_gene: TRBJ2-7; abundance: -; CDR3aa: CSVEVPSGSSYEQYF; CDR3nt: TGCAGCGTTGAAGTCCCTAGCGGTAGCTCCTACGAGCAGTACTTC
d_gene: TRBD2; v_gene: TRBV6-5; j_gene: TRBJ2-1; abundance: medium-sized; CDR3aa: CASSYGSGRGVYNEQFF; CDR3nt: TGTGCCAGCAGTTACGGTAGTGGGCGGGGGGTATACAATGAGCAGTTCTTC
d_gene: -; v_gene: TRBV3-1; j_gene: TRBJ1-5; abundance: -; CDR3aa: CASSQDAGPRQPQHF; CDR3nt: TGTGCCAGCAGCCAAGACGCAGGGCCGCGACAGCCCCAGCATTTT
d_gene: -; v_gene: TRBV7-9; j_gene: TRBJ1-3; abundance: -; CDR3aa: CASSKDRSSGNTIYF; CDR3nt: TGTGCCAGCAGCAAAGACAGGTCCAGTGGAAACACCATATATTTT
d_gene: TRBD1; v_gene: TRBV6-2/TRBV6-3; j_gene: TRBJ2-3; abundance: few; CDR3aa: CASSYTIGTRGLEYF; CDR3nt: TGTGCCAGCAGTTACACAATCGGGACCAGGGGGCTGGAGTATTTT
d_gene: -; v_gene: TRBV7-3; j_gene: TRBJ2-1; abundance: medium-sized; CDR3aa: CASSLTGSSEQFF; CDR3nt: TGTGCCAGCAGCTTAACGGGTTCGAGTGAGCAGTTCTTC
d_gene: TRBD2; v_gene: TRBV5-1; j_gene: TRBJ2-2; abundance: medium-sized; CDR3aa: CASSRQSSGVAGELFF; CDR3nt: TGCGCCAGCAGCCGCCAGTCTAGCGGGGTAGCCGGGGAGCTGTTTTTT
d_gene: -; v_gene: TRBV6-6; j_gene: TRBJ1-3; abundance: medium-sized; CDR3aa: CASSYTDTIYF; CDR3nt: TGTGCCAGCAGTTACACCGACACCATATATTTT
d_gene: -; v_gene: TRBV7-8; j_gene: TRBJ2-3; abundance: -; CDR3aa: CASSLILGRGTDTQYF; CDR3nt: TGTGCCAGCAGCTTAATTTTGGGCAGGGGAACAGATACGCAGTATTTT
d_gene: TRBD2; v_gene: TRBV11-2; j_gene: TRBJ2-1; abundance: -; CDR3aa: CASGRGISGQFF; CDR3nt: TGTGCCAGCGGGCGGGGGATCTCCGGACAGTTCTTC
d_gene: -; v_gene: TRBV6-1; j_gene: TRBJ2-5; abundance: -; CDR3aa: CASTQGLRETQYF; CDR3nt: TGTGCCAGCACACAGGGTCTCCGGGAGACCCAGTACTTC
d_gene: -; v_gene: TRBV7-3; j_gene: TRBJ1-1; abundance: medium-sized; CDR3aa: CASSLGWGTEAFF; CDR3nt: TGTGCCAGCAGCCTAGGGTGGGGGACTGAAGCTTTCTTT
d_gene: -; v_gene: TRBV19; j_gene: TRBJ2-6; abundance: few; CDR3aa: CASSTPQSPLRGANVLTF; CDR3nt: TGTGCCAGTAGTACCCCCCAGAGTCCTTTGAGGGGGGCCAACGTCCTGACTTTC
d_gene: TRBD2; v_gene: TRBV9; j_gene: TRBJ2-1; abundance: medium-sized; CDR3aa: CASSLTSGAYNEQFF; CDR3nt: TGTGCCAGCAGCTTGACTAGCGGTGCCTACAATGAGCAGTTCTTC
d_gene: TRBD1; v_gene: TRBV24-1; j_gene: TRBJ2-1; abundance: many; CDR3aa: CATSDPGQGYNEQFF; CDR3nt: TGTGCCACCAGTGATCCCGGACAGGGTTACAATGAGCAGTTCTTC
d_gene: -; v_gene: TRBV9; j_gene: TRBJ1-6; abundance: -; CDR3aa: CASSVVSLGSPLHF; CDR3nt: TGTGCCAGCAGCGTAGTGTCCCTAGGGTCACCCCTCCACTTT
d_gene: TRBD2; v_gene: TRBV7-3; j_gene: TRBJ2-2; abundance: medium-sized; CDR3aa: CASRGGGELFF; CDR3nt: TGTGCCAGCCGCGGGGGAGGGGAGCTGTTTTTT
d_gene: TRBD1; v_gene: TRBV28; j_gene: TRBJ1-4; abundance: medium-sized; CDR3aa: CASIKRQGLREKLFF; CDR3nt: TGTGCCAGCATTAAACGACAGGGGTTAAGGGAAAAACTGTTTTTT
d_gene: -; v_gene: TRBV6-1; j_gene: TRBJ1-1; abundance: -; CDR3aa: CASSKNGQQLNTEAFF; CDR3nt: TGTGCCAGCAGTAAAAACGGACAGCAACTGAACACTGAAGCTTTCTTT
d_gene: TRBD1; v_gene: TRBV14; j_gene: TRBJ2-7; abundance: -; CDR3aa: CASSQFRGGRYEQYF; CDR3nt: TGTGCCAGCAGCCAATTTCGAGGGGGCAGGTACGAGCAGTACTTC
d_gene: -; v_gene: TRBV6-1; j_gene: TRBJ2-7; abundance: -; CDR3aa: CASSEGYEQYF; CDR3nt: TGTGCCAGCAGTGAAGGCTACGAGCAGTACTTC
d_gene: -; v_gene: TRBV7-2; j_gene: TRBJ2-5; abundance: -; CDR3aa: CASSLDRSTQETQYF; CDR3nt: TGTGCCAGCAGCTTAGATCGGTCCACCCAAGAGACCCAGTACTTC
d_gene: -; v_gene: TRBV12-3/TRBV12-4; j_gene: TRBJ2-1; abundance: -; CDR3aa: CASGLEGRGSYNEQFF; CDR3nt: TGTGCCAGCGGCTTGGAGGGCCGTGGCTCCTACAATGAGCAGTTCTTC
d_gene: TRBD1; v_gene: TRBV3-1; j_gene: TRBJ1-2; abundance: medium-sized; CDR3aa: CASSQGGTVQGYTF; CDR3nt: TGTGCCAGCAGCCAGGGGGGGACAGTCCAGGGCTACACCTTC
d_gene: -; v_gene: TRBV14; j_gene: TRBJ2-1; abundance: medium-sized; CDR3aa: CASSQDWGKQFF; CDR3nt: TGTGCCAGCAGCCAAGACTGGGGTAAGCAGTTCTTC
d_gene: TRBD2; v_gene: TRBV7-3; j_gene: TRBJ2-2; abundance: -; CDR3aa: CASSRTSGGELFF; CDR3nt: TGTGCCAGCAGCCGGACTAGCGGCGGGGAGCTGTTTTTT
d_gene: -; v_gene: TRBV7-9; j_gene: TRBJ2-6; abundance: -; CDR3aa: CASSLARQGSGANVLTF; CDR3nt: TGTGCCAGCAGCTTAGCCCGCCAGGGCTCTGGGGCCAACGTCCTGACTTTC
d_gene: -; v_gene: TRBV30; j_gene: TRBJ2-2; abundance: -; CDR3aa: CAWRDSPNTGELFF; CDR3nt: TGTGCCTGGAGGGACAGTCCGAACACCGGGGAGCTGTTTTTT
d_gene: -; v_gene: TRBV7-2; j_gene: TRBJ2-5; abundance: many; CDR3aa: CAIQEGETQYF; CDR3nt: TGTGCCATCCAGGAGGGGGAGACCCAGTACTTC
d_gene: -; v_gene: TRBV27; j_gene: TRBJ2-3; abundance: many; CDR3aa: CASAILLNMDTQYF; CDR3nt: TGTGCCAGCGCCATTTTATTAAACATGGATACGCAGTATTTT
d_gene: -; v_gene: TRBV7-3; j_gene: TRBJ1-1; abundance: medium-sized; CDR3aa: CASSLEQANTEAFF; CDR3nt: TGTGCCAGCAGCTTAGAACAGGCGAACACTGAAGCTTTCTTT
d_gene: -; v_gene: TRBV10-3; j_gene: TRBJ2-5; abundance: -; CDR3aa: CAISRGQQETQYF; CDR3nt: TGTGCCATCAGTCGAGGGCAGCAAGAGACCCAGTACTTC
d_gene: TRBD2; v_gene: TRBV7-9; j_gene: TRBJ2-3; abundance: few; CDR3aa: CASSLALSSGGTDTQYF; CDR3nt: TGTGCCAGCAGCTTAGCCCTATCTAGCGGGGGCACAGATACGCAGTATTTT
d_gene: -; v_gene: TRBV2; j_gene: TRBJ2-5; abundance: many; CDR3aa: CASRLGQETQYF; CDR3nt: TGTGCCAGCAGGCTAGGCCAAGAGACCCAGTACTTC
d_gene: -; v_gene: TRBV7-9; j_gene: TRBJ1-1; abundance: few; CDR3aa: CASSSNAGGRGGTEAFF; CDR3nt: TGTGCCAGCAGCTCCAATGCTGGGGGCAGGGGTGGGACTGAAGCTTTCTTT
d_gene: -; v_gene: TRBV20-1; j_gene: TRBJ2-7; abundance: many; CDR3aa: CSAGRDLGTYEQYF; CDR3nt: TGCAGTGCTGGACGAGACCTCGGGACCTACGAGCAGTACTTC
d_gene: TRBD1; v_gene: TRBV10-3; j_gene: TRBJ1-5; abundance: medium-sized; CDR3aa: CATGQGAGGNQPQHF; CDR3nt: TGTGCCACTGGACAGGGGGCGGGTGGCAATCAGCCCCAGCATTTT
d_gene: -; v_gene: TRBV6-5; j_gene: TRBJ1-2; abundance: -; CDR3aa: CASSTSTDYGYTF; CDR3nt: -
d_gene: TRBD1; v_gene: TRBV18; j_gene: TRBJ2-7; abundance: -; CDR3aa: CASSPGTGAYEQYF; CDR3nt: TGTGCCAGCTCACCCGGGACAGGGGCCTACGAGCAGTACTTC
d_gene: -; v_gene: TRBV2; j_gene: TRBJ1-6; abundance: -; CDR3aa: CASRRWDGRLSYNSPLHF; CDR3nt: TGTGCCAGCAGACGATGGGACGGTCGGCTGTCGTATAATTCACCCCTCCACTTT
d_gene: -; v_gene: TRBV12-3/TRBV12-4; j_gene: TRBJ1-1; abundance: medium-sized; CDR3aa: CASSFGGQNTEAFF; CDR3nt: TGTGCCAGCAGTTTCGGGGGACAGAACACTGAAGCTTTCTTT
d_gene: TRBD2; v_gene: TRBV2; j_gene: TRBJ2-5; abundance: few; CDR3aa: CASTGSGGTQETQYF; CDR3nt: TGTGCCAGCACTGGGAGCGGGGGGACCCAAGAGACCCAGTACTTC
d_gene: -; v_gene: TRBV6-1; j_gene: TRBJ1-1; abundance: medium-sized; CDR3aa: CASTISVNTEAFF; CDR3nt: TGTGCCAGCACGATCTCCGTGAACACTGAAGCTTTCTTT
d_gene: -; v_gene: TRBV6-5; j_gene: TRBJ1-4; abundance: few; CDR3aa: CASSYRSTTNEKLFF; CDR3nt: TGTGCCAGCAGTTATAGATCCACAACTAATGAAAAACTGTTTTTT
d_gene: -; v_gene: TRBV20-1; j_gene: TRBJ2-4; abundance: few; CDR3aa: CSARDRRQNIQYF; CDR3nt: TGCAGTGCTAGAGATCGGAGGCAAAACATTCAGTACTTC
d_gene: -; v_gene: TRBV20-1; j_gene: TRBJ1-1; abundance: medium-sized; CDR3aa: CSATALGGAEAFF; CDR3nt: TGCAGTGCTACAGCTCTTGGGGGCGCTGAAGCTTTCTTT
d_gene: TRBD1; v_gene: TRBV11-2; j_gene: TRBJ2-7; abundance: many; CDR3aa: CASSSQGAAYEQYF; CDR3nt: TGTGCCAGCAGCTCCCAGGGGGCCGCCTACGAGCAGTACTTC
d_gene: TRBD2; v_gene: TRBV20-1; j_gene: TRBJ2-5; abundance: medium-sized; CDR3aa: CSARGLAGEGTQYF; CDR3nt: TGCAGTGCTAGGGGCCTAGCGGGGGAGGGGACCCAGTACTTC
d_gene: -; v_gene: TRBV27; j_gene: TRBJ2-7; abundance: medium-sized; CDR3aa: CASSLKLGGSYEQYF; CDR3nt: TGTGCCAGCAGTTTAAAGTTAGGGGGTTCCTACGAGCAGTACTTC
d_gene: -; v_gene: TRBV5-6; j_gene: TRBJ2-7; abundance: few; CDR3aa: CASSLAVSYEQYF; CDR3nt: TGTGCCAGCAGCTTGGCTGTTTCCTACGAGCAGTACTTC